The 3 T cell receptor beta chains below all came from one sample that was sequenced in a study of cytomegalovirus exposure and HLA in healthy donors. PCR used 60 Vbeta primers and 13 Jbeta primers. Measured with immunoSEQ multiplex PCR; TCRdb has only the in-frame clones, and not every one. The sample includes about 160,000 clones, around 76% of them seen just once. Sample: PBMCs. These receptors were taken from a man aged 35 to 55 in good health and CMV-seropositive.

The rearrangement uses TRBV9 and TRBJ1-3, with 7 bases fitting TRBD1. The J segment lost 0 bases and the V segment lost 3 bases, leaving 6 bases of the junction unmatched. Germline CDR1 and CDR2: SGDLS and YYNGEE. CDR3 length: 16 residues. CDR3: CASSAPGQNSGNTIYF. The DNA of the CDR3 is TGTGCCAGCAGCGCCCCGGGACAGAACTCTGGAAACACCATATATTTT.

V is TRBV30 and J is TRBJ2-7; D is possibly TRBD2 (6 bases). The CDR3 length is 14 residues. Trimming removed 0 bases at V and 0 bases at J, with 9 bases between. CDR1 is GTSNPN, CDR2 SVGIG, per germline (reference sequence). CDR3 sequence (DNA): TGTGCCTGGAGTGTCGGGGGTAGCTCCTACGAGCAGTACTTC. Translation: CAWSVGGSSYEQYF.

For the CDR3, the DNA is TGTGCCTGGAGGACCGACAGGGACCAAGAGACCCAGTACTTC. Amino acid sequence: CAWRTDRDQETQYF. The rearrangement links TRBV30 to TRBJ2-5; 7 bases align to TRBD1. Germline V gene sequence: CDR1 GTSNPN, CDR2 SVGIG (reference sequence). This CDR3 is built from 14 residues. With 3 bases clipped from V and 0 bases from J, the junction kept 4 bases outside the gene matches.